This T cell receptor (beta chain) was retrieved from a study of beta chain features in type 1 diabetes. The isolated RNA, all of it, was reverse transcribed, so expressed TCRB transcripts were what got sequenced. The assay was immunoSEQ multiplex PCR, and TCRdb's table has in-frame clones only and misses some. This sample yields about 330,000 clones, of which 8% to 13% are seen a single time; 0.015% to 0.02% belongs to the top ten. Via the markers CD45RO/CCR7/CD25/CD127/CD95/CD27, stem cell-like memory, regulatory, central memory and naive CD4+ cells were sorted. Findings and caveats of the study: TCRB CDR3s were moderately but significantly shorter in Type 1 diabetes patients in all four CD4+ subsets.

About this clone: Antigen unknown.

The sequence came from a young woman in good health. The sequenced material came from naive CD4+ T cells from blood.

As DNA, the CDR3 is TGTGCCAGCAGCCCTCGCGGACAGAGCTCTGGGGCCAACGTCCTGACTTTC. Encoded protein: CASSPRGQSSGANVLTF. The gene calls are TRBV7-2 and TRBJ2-6, with D tentatively TRBD1 (6 bases). Germline V gene data show CDR1 as SGHTA and CDR2 as FQGNSA. V gave up 5 bases and J gave up 0 bases, with 14 bases separating them. The CDR3 has 17 residues.